This T cell receptor (beta chain) appears in the sequencing data of a study of OX40 agonist ivuxolimab in advanced cancers. Concerning the study at large: Ivuxolimab, which targeted the costimulatory receptor OX40 (CD134), was an agonistic, fully human IgG2 monoclonal antibody. The dose-escalation cohort was about 87% male with a mean age of about 58 years, ranging from roughly 20 to 80. Patients were allowed to have had prior anti-PD-1, anti-PD-L1 or anti-CTLA-4 therapy, and more than 35% of the dose-escalation patients had been treated with checkpoint inhibitors. Of the roughly 52 dose-escalation patients, hepatocellular carcinoma was present in about 19, melanoma in about 15, renal cell carcinoma in 9 and head and neck cancer in 9. The monotherapy dose-escalation portion (N ≈ 50 patients) of the phase I ivuxolimab trial is reported in the paper. Intravenous ivuxolimab was administered to patients every 2 weeks at six dose levels: 0.01, 0.1, 0.3, 1.5, 3 and 10 mg/kg. Partial responses were achieved by three dose-escalation patients, of whom one had hepatocellular carcinoma and two had cutaneous melanoma. The point of sequencing TCRbeta in the periphery was to test whether ivuxolimab changed TCR sequence diversity and drove clonal T-cell expansion. Points the paper makes about the study in general: Low levels of normalized T-cell clonal expansion were also seen in some nonresponding patients. In the 0.1-3.0 mg/kg groups, partial responders were among the patients with the lowest normalized peripheral clonal expansion, particularly in CD8+ T cells. At doses of 0.1 to 3.0 mg/kg, clonal expansion of both CD4+ and CD8+ blood T cells was observed from baseline to week 6. The antigen specificity of the peripheral T cells that underwent clonal expansion was not determined. After ivuxolimab, more expanded clones were found on average in CD8+ T cells than in CD4+ T cells.

A remark on this clone: Its antigen remains undetermined. Per-base quality was not reported, and no clone a single base away is much larger than it.

Trimming costs V 8 bases and J 1 base, and their ends lie 14 bases apart. CDR1 and CDR2, looked up from the germline V gene, are KGHSH and LQKENI. CDR3 length: 14 amino acids, cysteine to phenylalanine. The retained sequence is limited to the CDR3, 42 bases, with the frame set at the first base. The trial excluded patients who had a history of autoimmune disease or who were on systemic immunosuppression. Peripheral blood for TCR sequencing was drawn from every dose cohort at baseline, at cycle 4 day 1 and at cycle 7 day 1. The samples were taken from a phase I, first-in-human, multicenter, open-label dose-escalation trial of ivuxolimab. The trial enrolled adults with locally advanced or metastatic head and neck squamous cell, hepatocellular, melanoma or renal cell carcinoma. Before TCR sequencing, CD4+ T cells and CD8+ T cells from peripheral blood were sorted into separate populations. To sequence the TCRbeta CDR3 region, genomic DNA was isolated from the sorted cells. TCRbeta CDR3 regions were sequenced using the immunoSEQ Assay. TCRdb obtained this table from immuneACCESS and retained in-frame rearrangements with V and J assigned. These tables miss some clones; where compared with another copy, unresolved V genes account for less than half of the shortfall, and the remainder is unexplained. Present in this sample are fewer than 25,000 clones, over 70% of which were seen just once. Clones ranked in the top ten supply more than 9% of the sample.

The sample was CD4+ or CD8+ T cells sorted from blood, taken in a trial of the OX40 agonist ivuxolimab. The receptor was derived from an adult with an advanced solid tumor such as melanoma, head and neck, liver or kidney cancer. The sequence links TRBV18 to TRBJ1-2; too little of a D gene remains to name it. The sequenced DNA is TGTGCCAGCACCCGGCGGAATGATAACTATGGCTACACCTTC. Its product reads: CASTRRNDNYGYTF. When the CDR3 is completed using the reference TRBV18 and TRBJ1-2 genes on either side, the full variable domain is NAGVMQNPRHLVRRRGQEARLRCSPMKGHSHVYWYRQLPEEGLKFMVYLQKENIIDESGMPKERFSAEFPKEGPSILRIQQVVRGDSAAYFCASTRRNDNYGYTFGSGTRLTVV.